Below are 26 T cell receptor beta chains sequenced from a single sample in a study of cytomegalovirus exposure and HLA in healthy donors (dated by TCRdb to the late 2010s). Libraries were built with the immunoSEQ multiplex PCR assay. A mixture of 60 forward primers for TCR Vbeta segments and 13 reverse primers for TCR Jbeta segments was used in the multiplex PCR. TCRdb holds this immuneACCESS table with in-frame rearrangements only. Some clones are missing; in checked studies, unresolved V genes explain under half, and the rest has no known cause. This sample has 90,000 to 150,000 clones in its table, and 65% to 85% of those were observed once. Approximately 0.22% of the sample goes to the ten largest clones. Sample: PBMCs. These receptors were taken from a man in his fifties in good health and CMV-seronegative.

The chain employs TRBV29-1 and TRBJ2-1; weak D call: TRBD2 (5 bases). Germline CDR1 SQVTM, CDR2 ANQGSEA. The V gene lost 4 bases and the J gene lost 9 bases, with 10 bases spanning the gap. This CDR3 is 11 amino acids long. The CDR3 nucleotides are TGCAGCGTTGTAGTGAGCGGTGAGCAGTTCTTC. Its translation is CSVVVSGEQFF.

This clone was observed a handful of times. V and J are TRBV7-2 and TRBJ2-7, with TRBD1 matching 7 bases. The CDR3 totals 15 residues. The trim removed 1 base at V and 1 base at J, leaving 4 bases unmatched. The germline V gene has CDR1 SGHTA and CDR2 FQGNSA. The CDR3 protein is CASSLVPGGSYEQYF. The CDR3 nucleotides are TGTGCCAGCAGCTTAGTTCCAGGGGGTTCCTACGAGCAGTACTTC.

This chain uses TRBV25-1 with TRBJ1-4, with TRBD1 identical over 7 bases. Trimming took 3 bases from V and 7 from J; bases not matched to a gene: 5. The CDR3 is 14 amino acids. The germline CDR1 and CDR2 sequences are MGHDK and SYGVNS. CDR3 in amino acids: CASSEWTGGEKLFF. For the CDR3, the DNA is TGTGCCAGCAGTGAGTGGACAGGAGGTGAAAAACTGTTTTTT.

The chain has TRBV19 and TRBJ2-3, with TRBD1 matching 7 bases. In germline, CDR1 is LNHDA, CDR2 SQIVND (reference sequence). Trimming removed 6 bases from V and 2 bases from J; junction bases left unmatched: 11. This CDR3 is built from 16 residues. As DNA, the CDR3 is TGTGCCAGTAGCCCTGACAGGGTGAGGAACACAGATACGCAGTATTTT. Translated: CASSPDRVRNTDTQYF.

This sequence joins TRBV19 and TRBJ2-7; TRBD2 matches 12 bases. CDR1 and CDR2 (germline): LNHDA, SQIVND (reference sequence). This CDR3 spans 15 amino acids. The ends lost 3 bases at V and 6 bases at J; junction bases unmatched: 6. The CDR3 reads CASSITSGRSSEQYF. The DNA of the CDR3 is TGTGCCAGTAGTATTACTAGCGGGAGGAGCAGCGAGCAGTACTTC.

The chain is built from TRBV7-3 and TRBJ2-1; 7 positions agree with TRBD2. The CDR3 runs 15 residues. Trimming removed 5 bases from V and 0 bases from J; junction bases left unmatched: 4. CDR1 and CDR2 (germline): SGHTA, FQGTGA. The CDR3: CASSPSGSSYNEQFF. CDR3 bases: TGTGCCAGCAGCCCTAGCGGTAGCTCCTACAATGAGCAGTTCTTC.

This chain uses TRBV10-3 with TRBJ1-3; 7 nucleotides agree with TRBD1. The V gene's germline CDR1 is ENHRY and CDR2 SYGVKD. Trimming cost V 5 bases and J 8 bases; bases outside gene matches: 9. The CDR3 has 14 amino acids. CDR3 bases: TGTGCCATCAGTCCGACAGGGCTGTCGGACACCATATATTTT. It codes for CAISPTGLSDTIYF.

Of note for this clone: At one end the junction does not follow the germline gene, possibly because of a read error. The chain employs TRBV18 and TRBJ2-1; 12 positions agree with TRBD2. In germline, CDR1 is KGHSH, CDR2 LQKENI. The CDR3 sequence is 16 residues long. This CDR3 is CASSPLAGGYGNEQFF. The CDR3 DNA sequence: TGTGCCAGCTCCCCACTAGCGGGAGGTTATGGGAATGAGCAGTTCTTC.

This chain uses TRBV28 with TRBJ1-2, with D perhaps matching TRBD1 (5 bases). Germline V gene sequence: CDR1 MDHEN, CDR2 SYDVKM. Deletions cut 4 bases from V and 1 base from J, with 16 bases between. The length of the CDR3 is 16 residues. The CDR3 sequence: CASSSFGLGGNYGYTF. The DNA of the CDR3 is TGTGCCAGCAGTTCGTTCGGGTTGGGGGGTAACTATGGCTACACCTTC.

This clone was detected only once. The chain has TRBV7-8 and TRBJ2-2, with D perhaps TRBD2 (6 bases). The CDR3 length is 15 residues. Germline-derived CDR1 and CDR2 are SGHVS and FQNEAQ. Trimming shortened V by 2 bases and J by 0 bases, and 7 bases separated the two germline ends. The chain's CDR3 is CASSLSSANTGELFF. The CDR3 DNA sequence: TGTGCCAGCAGCTTATCTAGCGCGAACACCGGGGAGCTGTTTTTT.

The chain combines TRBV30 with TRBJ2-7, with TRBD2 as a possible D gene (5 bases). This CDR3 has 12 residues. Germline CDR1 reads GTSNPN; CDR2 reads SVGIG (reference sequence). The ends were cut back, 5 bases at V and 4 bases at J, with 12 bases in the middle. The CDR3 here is CAWQDLRYEQYF. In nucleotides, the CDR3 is TGTGCCTGGCAGGACTTGCGTTACGAGCAGTACTTC.

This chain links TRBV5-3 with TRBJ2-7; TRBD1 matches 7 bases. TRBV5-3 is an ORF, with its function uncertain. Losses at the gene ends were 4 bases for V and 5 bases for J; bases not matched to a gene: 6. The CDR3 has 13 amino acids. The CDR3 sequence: CARSKTGRHEQYF. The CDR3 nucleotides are TGTGCCAGAAGCAAGACAGGGCGCCACGAGCAGTACTTC.

CDR3 coding DNA: TGTGCCAGCAGCCCTTATCTTTCTGGGGCCAACGTCCTGACTTTC. Translation: CASSPYLSGANVLTF. V gene TRBV5-8 combines with J gene TRBJ2-6; D is unclear. V was clipped by 4 bases and J by 1 base, with 9 bases between them. Germline values: CDR1 SGHTS, CDR2 YDEGEE. This CDR3 is 15 amino acids long. The entire variable domain, with the rest obtained from reference TRBV5-8 and TRBJ2-6, is as follows: EAGVTQSPTHLIKTRGQQATLRCSPISGHTSVYWYQQALGLGLQFLLWYDEGEERNRGNFPPRFSGRQFPNYSSELNVNALELEDSALYLCASSPYLSGANVLTFGAGSRLTVL.

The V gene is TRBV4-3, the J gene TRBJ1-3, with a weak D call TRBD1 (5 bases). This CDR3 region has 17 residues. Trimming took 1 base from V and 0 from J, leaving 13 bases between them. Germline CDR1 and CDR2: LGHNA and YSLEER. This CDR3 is CASSQAAFTGSGNTIYF. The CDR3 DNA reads TGCGCCAGCAGCCAAGCGGCTTTTACAGGCTCTGGAAACACCATATATTTT.

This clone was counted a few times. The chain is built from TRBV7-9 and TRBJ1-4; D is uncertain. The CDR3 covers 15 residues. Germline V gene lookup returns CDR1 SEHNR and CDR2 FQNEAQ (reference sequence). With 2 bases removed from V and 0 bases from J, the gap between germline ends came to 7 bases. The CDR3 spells CASSLPLATNEKLFF. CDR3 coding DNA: TGTGCCAGCAGCTTACCCCTAGCAACTAATGAAAAACTGTTTTTT.

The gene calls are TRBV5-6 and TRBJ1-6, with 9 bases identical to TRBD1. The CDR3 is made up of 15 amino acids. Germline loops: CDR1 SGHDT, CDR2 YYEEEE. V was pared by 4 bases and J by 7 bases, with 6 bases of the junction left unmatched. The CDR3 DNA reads TGTGCCAGCAGCCCCACAGGGGGCTTAAATTCACCCCTCCACTTT. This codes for CASSPTGGLNSPLHF.

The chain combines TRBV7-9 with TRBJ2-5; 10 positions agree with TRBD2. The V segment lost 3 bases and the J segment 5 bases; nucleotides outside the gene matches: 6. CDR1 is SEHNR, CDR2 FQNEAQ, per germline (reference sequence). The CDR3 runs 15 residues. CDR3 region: CASSFALAGVETQYF. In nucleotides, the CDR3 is TGTGCCAGCAGCTTCGCGCTAGCGGGGGTTGAGACCCAGTACTTC.

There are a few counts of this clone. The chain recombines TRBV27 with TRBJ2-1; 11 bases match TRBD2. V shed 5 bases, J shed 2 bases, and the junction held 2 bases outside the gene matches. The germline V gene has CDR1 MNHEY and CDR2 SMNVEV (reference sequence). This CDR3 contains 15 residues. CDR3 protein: CASSRLAGPYNEQFF. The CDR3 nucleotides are TGTGCCAGCAGTCGACTAGCGGGGCCCTACAATGAGCAGTTCTTC.

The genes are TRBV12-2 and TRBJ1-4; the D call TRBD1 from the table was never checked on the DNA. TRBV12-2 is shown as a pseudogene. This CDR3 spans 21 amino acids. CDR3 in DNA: TGTGCAAGTCGCTTAGCTCCCAAGGAAACAGGCACAAAATTCTCCCCGGAAAAACTGTTTTTT. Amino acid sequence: CASRLAPKETGTKFSPEKLFF.

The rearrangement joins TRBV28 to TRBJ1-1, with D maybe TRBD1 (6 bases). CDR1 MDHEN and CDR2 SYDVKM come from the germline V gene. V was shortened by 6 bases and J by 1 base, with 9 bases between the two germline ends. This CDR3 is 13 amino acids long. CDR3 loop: CASRMTGNTEAFF. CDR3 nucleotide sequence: TGTGCCAGCAGAATGACAGGGAACACTGAAGCTTTCTTT. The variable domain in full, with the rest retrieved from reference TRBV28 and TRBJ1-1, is DVKVTQSSRYLVKRTGEKVFLECVQDMDHENMFWYRQDPGLGLRLIYFSYDVKMKEKGDIPEGYSVSREKKERFSLILESASTNQTSMYLCASRMTGNTEAFFGQGTRLTVV.

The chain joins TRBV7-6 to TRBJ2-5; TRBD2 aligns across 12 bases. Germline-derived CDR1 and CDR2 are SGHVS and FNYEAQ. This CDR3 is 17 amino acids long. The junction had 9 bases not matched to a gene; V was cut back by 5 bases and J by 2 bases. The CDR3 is CASSPLAGGSGQETQYF. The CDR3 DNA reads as TGTGCCAGCAGCCCCCTAGCGGGAGGGAGCGGGCAAGAGACCCAGTACTTC.

Written as DNA, the CDR3 is TGTGCCAGTAGTATAGGGGGGCGAACTGAGCAGTTCTTC. It yields the protein CASSIGGRTEQFF. The chain links TRBV19 to TRBJ2-1; D is perhaps TRBD1 (6 bases). This CDR3 has 13 residues. CDR1 LNHDA and CDR2 SQIVND come from the germline V gene (reference sequence). Trimming stripped 1 base from V and 9 bases from J, with 10 bases between.

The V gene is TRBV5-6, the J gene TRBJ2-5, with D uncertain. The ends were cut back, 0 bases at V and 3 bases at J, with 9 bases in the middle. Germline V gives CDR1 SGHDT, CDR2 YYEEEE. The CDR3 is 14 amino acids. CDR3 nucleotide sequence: TGTGCCAGCAGCTTGGAGCCCGGTGAAGAGACCCAGTACTTC. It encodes CASSLEPGEETQYF.

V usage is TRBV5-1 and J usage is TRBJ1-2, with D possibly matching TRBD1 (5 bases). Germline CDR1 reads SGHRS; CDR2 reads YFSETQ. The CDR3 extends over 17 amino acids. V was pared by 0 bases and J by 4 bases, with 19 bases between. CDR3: CASSLASGDVWLYGYTF. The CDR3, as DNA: TGCGCCAGCAGCTTGGCCTCGGGGGATGTCTGGCTCTATGGCTACACCTTC.

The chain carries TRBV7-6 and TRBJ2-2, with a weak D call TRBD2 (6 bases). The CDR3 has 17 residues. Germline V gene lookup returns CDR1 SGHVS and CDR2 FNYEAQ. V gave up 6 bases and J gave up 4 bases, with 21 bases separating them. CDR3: CASSWDAGTQRTGELFF. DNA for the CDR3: TGTGCCAGCAGTTGGGACGCCGGGACTCAGCGCACCGGGGAGCTGTTTTTT.

The CDR3 DNA sequence: TGCGCCAGCAGCCAAGGTGGGGGAGGGTTGAATAATGAAAAACTGTTTTTT. As protein: CASSQGGGGLNNEKLFF. The V and J genes are TRBV4-3 and TRBJ1-4, with a tentative D call TRBD1 (5 bases). V shed 1 base and J shed 4 bases, with 16 bases lying between them. Germline CDR1 is LGHNA and CDR2 is YSLEER. CDR3 length: 17 amino acids.